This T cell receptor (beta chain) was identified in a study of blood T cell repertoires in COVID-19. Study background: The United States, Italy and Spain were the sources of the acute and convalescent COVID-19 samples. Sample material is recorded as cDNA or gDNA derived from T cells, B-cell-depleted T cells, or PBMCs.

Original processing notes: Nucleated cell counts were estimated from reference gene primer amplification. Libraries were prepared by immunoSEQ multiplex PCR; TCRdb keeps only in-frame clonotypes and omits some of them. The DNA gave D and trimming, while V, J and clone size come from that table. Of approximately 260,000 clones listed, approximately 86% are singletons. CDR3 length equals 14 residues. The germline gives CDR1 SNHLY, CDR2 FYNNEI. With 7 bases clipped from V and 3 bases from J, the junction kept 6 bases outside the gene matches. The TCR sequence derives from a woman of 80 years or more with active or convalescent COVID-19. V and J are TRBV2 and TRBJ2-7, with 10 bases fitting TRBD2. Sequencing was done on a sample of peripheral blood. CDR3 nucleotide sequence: TGTGCCAGCACCGGACTAGCGGAAAGCTACGAGCAGTACTTC. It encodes CASTGLAESYEQYF.